This TCR beta chain is from a study of breast tumors, draining lymph nodes, adjacent tissues. After removal of 0 bases from V and 4 bases from J, the junction contained 4 bases not matched to a gene. The germline gives CDR1 SGHRS, CDR2 YFSETQ. CDR3 length equals 15 residues. This clonotype has ten or more counts. Its antigen remains unknown. Breast cancer patients provided tissue from their axillary draining lymph nodes. MiXCR, applied by TCRdb to the multiplex PCR reads, yields one record per CDR3 protein. The table lists about 130,000 distinct CDR3 sequences, about 20% of them singletons. General observations from the study: Tumor TCR diversity was below lymph nodes but above nontumor tissue. Data fit most tumor T cells coming from lymph node, expanding in tumor.

This chain links TRBV5-1 with TRBJ2-7, with 10 bases identical to TRBD2. The sequenced sample consisted of axillary lymph node tissue. The clonotype was recovered from a female donor with breast cancer. Some clones in this sample may be carry-over from other donors' samples. CDR3: CASSLEASGGYEQYF. The CDR3 DNA reads as TGCGCCAGCAGCTTGGAAGCTAGCGGGGGATACGAGCAGTACTTC. The full variable domain, its missing parts supplied by reference TRBV5-1 and TRBJ2-7, is KAGVTQTPRYLIKTRGQQVTLSCSPISGHRSVSWYQQTPGQGLQFLFEYFSETQRNKGNFPGRFSGRQFSNSRSEMNVSTLELGDSALYLCASSLEASGGYEQYFGPGTRLTVT.